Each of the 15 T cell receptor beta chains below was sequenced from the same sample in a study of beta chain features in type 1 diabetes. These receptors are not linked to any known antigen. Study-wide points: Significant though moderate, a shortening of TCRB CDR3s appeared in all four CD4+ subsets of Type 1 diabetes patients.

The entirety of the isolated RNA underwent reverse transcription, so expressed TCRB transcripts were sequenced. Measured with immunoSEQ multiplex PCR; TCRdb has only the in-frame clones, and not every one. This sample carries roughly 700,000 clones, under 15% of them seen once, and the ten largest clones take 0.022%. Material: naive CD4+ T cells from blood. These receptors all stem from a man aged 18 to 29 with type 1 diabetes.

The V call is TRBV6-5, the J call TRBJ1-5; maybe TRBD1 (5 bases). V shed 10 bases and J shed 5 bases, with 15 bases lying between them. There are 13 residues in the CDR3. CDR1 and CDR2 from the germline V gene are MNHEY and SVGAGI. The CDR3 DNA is TGTGCCACCCATCGGGGAGGGGATCAGCCCCAGCATTTT. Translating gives CATHRGGDQPQHF.

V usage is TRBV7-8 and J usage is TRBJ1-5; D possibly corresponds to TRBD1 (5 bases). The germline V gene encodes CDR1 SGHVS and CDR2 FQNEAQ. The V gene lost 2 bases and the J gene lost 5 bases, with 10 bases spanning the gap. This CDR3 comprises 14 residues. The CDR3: CASSLMGVDQPQHF. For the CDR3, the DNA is TGTGCCAGCAGCTTAATGGGGGTCGATCAGCCCCAGCATTTT. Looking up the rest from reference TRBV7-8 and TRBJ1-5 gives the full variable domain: GAGVSQSPRYKVAKRGQDVALRCDPISGHVSLFWYQQALGQGPEFLTYFQNEAQLDKSGLPSDRFFAERPEGSVSTLKIQRTQQEDSAVYLCASSLMGVDQPQHFGDGTRLSIL.

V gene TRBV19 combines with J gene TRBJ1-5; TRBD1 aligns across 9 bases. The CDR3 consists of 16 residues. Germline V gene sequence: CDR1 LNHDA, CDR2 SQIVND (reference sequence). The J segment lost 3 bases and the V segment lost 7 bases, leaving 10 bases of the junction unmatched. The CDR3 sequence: CASIATGTGLNQPQHF. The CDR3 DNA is TGTGCCAGTATTGCGACCGGGACAGGGCTCAATCAGCCCCAGCATTTT.

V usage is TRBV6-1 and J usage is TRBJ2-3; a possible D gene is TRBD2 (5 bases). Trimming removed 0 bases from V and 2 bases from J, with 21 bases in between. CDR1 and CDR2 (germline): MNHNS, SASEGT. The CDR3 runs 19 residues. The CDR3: CASSEAGGPGRWVTDTQYF. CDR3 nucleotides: TGTGCCAGCAGTGAAGCAGGAGGTCCAGGAAGGTGGGTCACAGATACGCAGTATTTT.

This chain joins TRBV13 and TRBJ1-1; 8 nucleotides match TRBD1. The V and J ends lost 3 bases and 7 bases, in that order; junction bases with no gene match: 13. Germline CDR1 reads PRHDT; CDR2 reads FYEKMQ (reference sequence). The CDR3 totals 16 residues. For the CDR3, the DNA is TGTGCCAGCAGCTTTGGACAGGGCCGACGTAGAGGTGAAGCTTTCTTT. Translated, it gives CASSFGQGRRRGEAFF.

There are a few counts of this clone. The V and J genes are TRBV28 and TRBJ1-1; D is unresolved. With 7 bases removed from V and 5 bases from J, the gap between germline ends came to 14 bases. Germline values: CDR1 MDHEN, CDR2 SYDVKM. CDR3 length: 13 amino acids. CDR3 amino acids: CASTHRSETEAFF. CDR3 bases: TGTGCCAGCACCCATAGGTCGGAAACTGAAGCTTTCTTT.

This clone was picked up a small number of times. The CDR3 sequence: CASSYGTSGEKLFF. The CDR3 DNA reads TGTGCCAGCAGCTACGGGACAAGTGGTGAAAAACTGTTTTTT. The genes are TRBV7-9 and TRBJ1-4, with TRBD1 as a possible D gene (6 bases). The CDR3 runs to 14 residues. V lost 4 bases to trimming and J lost 7 bases, with 13 bases between them. CDR1 is SEHNR, CDR2 FQNEAQ, per germline (reference sequence).

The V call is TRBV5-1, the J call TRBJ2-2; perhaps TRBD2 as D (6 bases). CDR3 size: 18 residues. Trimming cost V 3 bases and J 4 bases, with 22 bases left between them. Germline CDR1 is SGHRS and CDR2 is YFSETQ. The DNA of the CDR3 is TGCGCCAGCAGCTCTACCCCACCCGGGACTCAAGGCACCGGGGAGCTGTTTTTT. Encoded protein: CASSSTPPGTQGTGELFF.

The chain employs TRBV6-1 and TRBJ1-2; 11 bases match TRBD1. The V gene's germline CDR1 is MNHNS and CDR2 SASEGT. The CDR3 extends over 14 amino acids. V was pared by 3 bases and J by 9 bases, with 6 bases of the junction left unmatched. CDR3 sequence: CASSDRDRGISYTF. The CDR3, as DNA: TGTGCCAGCAGTGACCGGGACAGGGGGATTAGCTACACCTTC.

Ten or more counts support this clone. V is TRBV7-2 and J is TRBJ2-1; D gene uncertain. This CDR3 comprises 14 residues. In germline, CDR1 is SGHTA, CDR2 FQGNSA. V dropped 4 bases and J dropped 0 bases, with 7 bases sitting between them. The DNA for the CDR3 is TGTGCCAGCAGCTCTGGTTACTCCTACAATGAGCAGTTCTTC. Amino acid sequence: CASSSGYSYNEQFF.

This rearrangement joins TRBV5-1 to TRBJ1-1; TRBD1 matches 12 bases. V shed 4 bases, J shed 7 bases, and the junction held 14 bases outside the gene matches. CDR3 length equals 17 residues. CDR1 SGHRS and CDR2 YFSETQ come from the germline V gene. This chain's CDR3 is CASSLGQGALQRIEAFF. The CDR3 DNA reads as TGCGCCAGCAGCCTGGGACAGGGGGCGCTTCAGCGAATTGAAGCTTTCTTT.

CDR3 nucleotides: TGTGCCAGCAGTTTAAATGACAGGGAATACGAGCAGTACTTC. Translating it yields CASSLNDREYEQYF. The chain links TRBV28 to TRBJ2-7; 7 bases match TRBD1. The germline gives CDR1 MDHEN, CDR2 SYDVKM. V was clipped by 2 bases and J by 4 bases; unmatched bases: 5. CDR3 length: 14 residues.

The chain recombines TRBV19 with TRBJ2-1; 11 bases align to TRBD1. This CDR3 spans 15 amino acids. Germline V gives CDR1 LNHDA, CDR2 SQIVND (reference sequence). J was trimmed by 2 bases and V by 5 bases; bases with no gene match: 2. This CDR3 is CASSWGQGAYNEQFF. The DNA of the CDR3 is TGTGCCAGTAGTTGGGGACAGGGGGCCTACAATGAGCAGTTCTTC.

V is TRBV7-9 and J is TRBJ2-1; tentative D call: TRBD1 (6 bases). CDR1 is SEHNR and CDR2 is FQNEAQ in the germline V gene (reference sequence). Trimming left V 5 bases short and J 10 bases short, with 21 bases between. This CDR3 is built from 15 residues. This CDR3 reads CASSPRGQLSEEQFF. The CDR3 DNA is TGTGCCAGCAGCCCGAGAGGACAGTTATCGGAGGAGCAGTTCTTC. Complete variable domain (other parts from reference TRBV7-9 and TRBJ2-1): DTGVSQNPRHKITKRGQNVTFRCDPISEHNRLYWYRQTLGQGPEFLTYFQNEAQLEKSRLLSDRFSAERPKGSFSTLEIQRTEQGDSAMYLCASSPRGQLSEEQFFGPGTRLTVL.

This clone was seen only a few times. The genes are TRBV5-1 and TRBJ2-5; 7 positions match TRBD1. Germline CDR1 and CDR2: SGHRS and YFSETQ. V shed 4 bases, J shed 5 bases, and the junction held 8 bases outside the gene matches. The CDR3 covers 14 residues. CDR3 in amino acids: CASSSRTGGETQYF. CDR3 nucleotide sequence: TGCGCCAGCAGCAGCCGGACAGGCGGGGAGACCCAGTACTTC. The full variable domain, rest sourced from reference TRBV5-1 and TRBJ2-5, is KAGVTQTPRYLIKTRGQQVTLSCSPISGHRSVSWYQQTPGQGLQFLFEYFSETQRNKGNFPGRFSGRQFSNSRSEMNVSTLELGDSALYLCASSSRTGGETQYFGPGTRLLVL.